This entry describes one T cell receptor beta chain. These data are taken from a study of T cell responses to AZD1222 COVID-19 vaccine. Measured with immunoSEQ multiplex PCR; TCRdb has only the in-frame clones, and not every one. Here the sample spans over 100,000 clones, approximately 89% being singletons. The V and J ends lost 3 bases and 4 bases respectively, with 16 bases between them. This CDR3 is 15 amino acids long. Per the germline V gene, CDR1 is KGHSH and CDR2 is LQKENI. The genes are TRBV18 and TRBJ2-7; D not certain. This receptor was obtained from an adult in good health. The material sequenced was peripheral blood, taken on day 0 of AZD1222 vaccination. Written as DNA, the CDR3 is TGTGCCAGCTCACCGAATACCAATTCGCTATACGAGCAGTACTTC. Protein product: CASSPNTNSLYEQYF.